The TCR beta chain described here comes from a study of cytomegalovirus exposure and HLA in healthy donors. TCRdb keeps only in-frame clones here, not all; method: immunoSEQ multiplex PCR. The data contain 55,000 to 70,000 clones, about 90% of them seen just once; the ten biggest clones take up about 3%. Separation from the approximately 720-subject first cohort characterized the approximately 120-subject validation cohort, to which the donors belonged. Germline values: CDR1 WNHNN, CDR2 SYGVQD (reference sequence). This CDR3 has 15 amino acids. Losses at the gene ends were 3 bases for V and 9 bases for J; bases not matched to a gene: 8.

Sequencing input: PBMCs. This clonotype was obtained from a man aged 18 to 29 in good health and CMV-seronegative. The rearrangement uses TRBV10-1 and TRBJ2-1; the match to TRBD2 covers 10 bases. This CDR3 reads CASSDGLAGVGEQFF. For the CDR3, the DNA is TGCGCCAGCAGTGATGGGCTAGCGGGAGTAGGTGAGCAGTTCTTC.